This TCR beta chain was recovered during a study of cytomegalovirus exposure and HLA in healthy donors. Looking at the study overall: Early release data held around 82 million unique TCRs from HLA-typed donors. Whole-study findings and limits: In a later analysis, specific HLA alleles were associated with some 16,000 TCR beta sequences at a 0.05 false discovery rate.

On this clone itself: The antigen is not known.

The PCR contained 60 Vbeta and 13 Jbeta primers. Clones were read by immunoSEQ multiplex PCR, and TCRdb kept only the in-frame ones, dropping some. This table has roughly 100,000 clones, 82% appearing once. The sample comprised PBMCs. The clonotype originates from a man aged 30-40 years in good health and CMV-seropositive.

CDR3 region: CASRTANYGYTF. The CDR3 DNA reads as TGTGCCAGCAGGACTGCTAACTATGGCTACACCTTC. The J gene is TRBJ1-2, the V gene TRBV28; no reliable D call. The V gene's germline CDR1 is MDHEN and CDR2 SYDVKM. This CDR3 has 12 residues. Between the trimmed V and J ends, which lost 6 bases and 0 bases, there was a span of 5 bases.